This TCR beta chain was sequenced in a study of T-cell memory formation after mild COVID-19. A remark on this clonotype: Antigen: not known.

V lost 4 bases, J lost 8 bases, and 14 bases lay in between. Germline CDR1 and CDR2: LGHNA and YSLEER. This CDR3 is 14 amino acids long. One entry per CDR3 protein results from TCRdb running MiXCR on the 5' RACE reads. The sample records hundreds of thousands of distinct CDR3 sequences, around 15% being singletons. Overall study results and limits: Later expanders leaned toward CD4+, whereas clones contracting from day 15 to 85 were balanced CD4/CD8.

Sequencing was carried out using PBMCs or a T cell subset sorted from them (not recorded which). The J gene is TRBJ1-4, the V gene TRBV4-3; D is perhaps TRBD1 (6 bases). This clonotype originated in a man aged 18-30 years who had mild COVID-19 (a few samples of this study predate the infection). Cell type and time point are not known. CDR3 loop: CASSPGVRGEKLFF. The CDR3 nucleotides read TGCGCCAGCAGCCCAGGGGTCCGGGGGGAAAAACTGTTTTTT.